The rows below give T cell receptor beta chains drawn from one sample of a study of blood T cells in healthy people across ages. TCRdb passed the 5' RACE reads through MiXCR, listing each CDR3 protein once. Of about 1.4 million distinct CDR3 sequences in the sample, roughly 64% were seen once. The sequenced material came from blood. Every receptor here comes from a man younger than 35 in good health. Both conserved end residues are part of each CDR3. D genes are given only for firm matches. Expanded clones are given a class, and other clones once, few, many or no size at all.

cdr3_aa	cdr3_nt	j_call	d_call	clone_size	v_call
CSVLAGAYNEQFF	TGCAGCGTATTAGCGGGGGCCTACAATGAGCAGTTCTTC	TRBJ2-1	TRBD2	few	TRBV29-1
CASSLARVGELYEQYF	TGTGCCAGCAGCTTAGCCCGGGTCGGGGAACTCTACGAGCAGTACTTC	TRBJ2-7	-	-	TRBV7-8
CASSQGLGAGGTTDTQYF	TGCGCCAGCAGCCAAGGGCTCGGAGCGGGGGGGACCACAGATACGCAGTATTTT	TRBJ2-3	TRBD2	few	TRBV4-3
CASSLRVGSLGYGYTF	TGTGCCAGCAGCTTACGAGTTGGGTCCCTTGGCTATGGCTACACCTTC	TRBJ1-2	-	-	TRBV7-2
CASSELPDTQYF	TGTGCCAGCAGTGAATTACCAGATACGCAGTATTTT	TRBJ2-3	-	few	TRBV25-1
CAIGKLAGGGYNEQFF	TGTGCCATCGGAAAACTAGCGGGAGGGGGTTACAATGAGCAGTTCTTC	TRBJ2-1	TRBD2	-	TRBV10-3
CSVEGLAGGNEQYF	TGCAGCGTTGAAGGACTAGCGGGAGGTAACGAGCAGTACTTC	TRBJ2-7	TRBD2	few	TRBV29-1
CASSFTTGLSEQYF	TGTGCCAGCAGCTTCACGACAGGGCTCTCCGAGCAGTACTTC	TRBJ2-7	TRBD1	-	TRBV7-8
CAIGDYRAYEQYF	TGTGCCATCGGGGACTACCGTGCCTACGAGCAGTACTTC	TRBJ2-7	TRBD2	few	TRBV10-3
CSATPGSDAYEQYF	TGCAGTGCGACCCCGGGGTCCGATGCCTACGAGCAGTACTTC	TRBJ2-7	-	-	TRBV20-1
CASSQDSSGSFQETQYF	TGCGCCAGCAGCCAGGATTCCAGCGGTTCTTTCCAAGAGACCCAGTACTTC	TRBJ2-5	-	-	TRBV4-3
CASSQVSGQSYEQYF	TGCGCCAGCAGCCAAGTATCTGGACAATCCTACGAGCAGTACTTC	TRBJ2-7	-	few	TRBV4-3
CSATYLVGTQYF	TGCAGTGCTACCTACCTAGTAGGGACCCAGTACTTC	TRBJ2-5	-	-	TRBV20-1
CSVVGGLYEQYF	TGCAGCGTTGTAGGAGGGCTCTACGAGCAGTACTTC	TRBJ2-7	-	-	TRBV29-1
CASSRYSSSAVDTQYF	TGTGCCAGCAGTAGATACTCCTCTAGTGCCGTAGATACGCAGTATTTT	TRBJ2-3	-	-	TRBV6-6
CASSHYTGELFF	TGTGCCAGCAGCCACTACACCGGGGAGCTGTTTTTT	TRBJ2-2	-	-	TRBV14
CSASSRGSYNEQFF	TGCAGTGCTAGTTCCAGGGGGTCCTACAATGAGCAGTTCTTC	TRBJ2-1	TRBD1	-	TRBV20-1
CASSQEIIETQYF	TGCGCCAGCAGCCAAGAAATCATAGAGACCCAGTACTTC	TRBJ2-5	-	-	TRBV4-1
CSVGPTTSEQYF	TGCAGCGTTGGGCCTACTACGAGCGAGCAGTACTTC	TRBJ2-7	-	-	TRBV29-1
CSARNPQGALYEQYF	TGCAGTGCTAGAAATCCTCAGGGGGCCCTCTACGAGCAGTACTTC	TRBJ2-7	TRBD1	few	TRBV20-1
CSARGAFYNEQFF	TGCAGTGCTAGAGGGGCTTTCTACAATGAGCAGTTCTTC	TRBJ2-1	-	-	TRBV20-1
CASSVVVWDYQGGQYF	TGTGCCAGCAGCGTAGTGGTTTGGGACTACCAAGGCGGGCAGTACTTC	TRBJ2-5	TRBD2	once	TRBV9
CASSSGLADSPRSYEQYF	TGTGCCAGCAGCTCGGGACTAGCGGACTCTCCAAGATCCTACGAGCAGTACTTC	TRBJ2-7	TRBD2	-	TRBV7-9
CASRPPGPSYEQYF	TGTGCCAGCAGGCCCCCGGGACCGAGCTACGAGCAGTACTTC	TRBJ2-7	-	few	TRBV28
CASGAQDREFQYF	TGTGCCAGCGGGGCTCAGGACAGGGAATTTCAGTACTTC	TRBJ2-7	TRBD1	few	TRBV6-2/TRBV6-3
CASSPDWNQETQYF	TGTGCCAGCAGCCCGGACTGGAACCAAGAGACCCAGTACTTC	TRBJ2-5	-	-	TRBV3-1
CASRYGFGTEAFF	TGTGCCAGCAGGTACGGGTTTGGCACTGAAGCTTTCTTT	TRBJ1-1	-	-	TRBV3-1
CASSYSKVQSTDTQYF	TGTGCCAGCAGTTACTCGAAAGTTCAGAGCACAGATACGCAGTATTTT	TRBJ2-3	-	-	TRBV6-2/TRBV6-3
CASKVAGGESRQFF	TGTGCCAGCAAAGTAGCGGGAGGAGAAAGCAGGCAGTTCTTC	TRBJ2-1	TRBD2	-	TRBV6-1
CASSHPTDNQPQHF	TGCGCCAGCAGCCACCCGACAGACAATCAGCCCCAGCATTTT	TRBJ1-5	-	-	TRBV4-1
CASSESSGVGEQYF	TGCGCCAGCAGCGAAAGCTCCGGAGTGGGGGAGCAGTACTTC	TRBJ2-7	-	-	TRBV4-3
CASSPLGGGEKLFF	TGTGCCAGCAGCCCCCTCGGGGGGGGAGAAAAACTGTTTTTT	TRBJ1-4	-	few	TRBV11-2
CASSHGSSSYNEQFF	TGCGCCAGCAGCCACGGGTCGAGCTCCTACAATGAGCAGTTCTTC	TRBJ2-1	-	few	TRBV4-3
CASSLVRLLDGEQYF	TGTGCCAGCAGCTTAGTCCGGTTGTTGGATGGGGAGCAGTACTTC	TRBJ2-5	-	few	TRBV7-9
CASSLGQGFSPLHF	TGTGCCAGCAGCTTGGGCCAGGGGTTTTCACCCCTCCACTTT	TRBJ1-6	-	-	TRBV7-9
CAIRVDQSYEQYF	TGTGCCATCAGAGTGGACCAATCCTACGAGCAGTACTTC	TRBJ2-7	-	once	TRBV10-3
CASNLPGGYNEQFF	TGTGCCAGCAACCTCCCCGGGGGGTACAATGAGCAGTTCTTC	TRBJ2-1	TRBD2	once	TRBV5-6
CASSQDPTGNYYGYTF	TGCGCCAGCAGCCAAGATCCCACAGGGAATTACTATGGCTACACCTTC	TRBJ1-2	-	-	TRBV4-1
CSARDPLTSAGADEQYF	TGCAGTGCTAGAGATCCCCTCACTAGCGCGGGCGCCGACGAGCAGTACTTC	TRBJ2-7	TRBD2	-	TRBV20-1
CASSQGTPEGDTEAFF	TGTGCCAGCAGCCAAGGGACTCCGGAGGGGGACACTGAAGCTTTCTTT	TRBJ1-1	-	-	TRBV4-2
CASSRVRRSTGFGGTYEQYF	TGCGCCAGCAGCCGGGTCCGACGTAGCACAGGGTTCGGAGGCACCTACGAGCAGTACTTC	TRBJ2-7	-	-	TRBV5-1
CASSPPGAEITDTQYF	TGTGCCAGCAGTCCCCCCGGGGCGGAAATCACAGATACGCAGTATTTT	TRBJ2-3	-	-	TRBV27
CSARRVRAAQETQYF	TGCAGTGCTAGACGGGTCAGGGCAGCCCAAGAGACCCAGTACTTC	TRBJ2-5	-	-	TRBV20-1
CASRPTGAEQFF	TGTGCCAGCAGGCCCACAGGGGCCGAGCAGTTCTTC	TRBJ2-1	TRBD1	-	TRBV13
CASSLARGVWNSPLHF	TGTGCCAGCAGCTTAGCGCGAGGGGTCTGGAATTCACCCCTCCACTTT	TRBJ1-6	-	-	TRBV7-8
CASSRALSDGTEAFF	TGTGCCAGCAGCCGAGCCCTAAGCGACGGCACTGAAGCTTTCTTT	TRBJ1-1	-	-	TRBV7-2
CASSPGQSLLNTQYF	TGCGCCAGCAGCCCGGGACAGTCCCTCTTAAATACGCAGTATTTT	TRBJ2-3	TRBD1	-	TRBV4-3
CASSPILAGALYEQYF	TGTGCCAGCAGCCCCATACTAGCGGGAGCCCTATACGAGCAGTACTTC	TRBJ2-7	TRBD2	few	TRBV4-2
CASSSRVNLQENEQFF	TGTGCCAGCAGCTCGAGGGTCAACCTACAGGAGAATGAGCAGTTCTTC	TRBJ2-1	-	few	TRBV7-8